This TCR beta chain was captured in a study of molecular identifiers for immune sequencing clone quantification. Naive CD8 T cells were sorted, and the gate applied was CD8+CD4-CCR7+CD45RA+. Turning to this clonotype: Its antigen remains unidentified. Germline and junction disagree at one end, which may indicate a read error.

Libraries of bulk TCR were made by previously described methods (with listed TCR primers). One entry per CDR3 protein, called by TCRdb with MiXCR from the PCR reads. The sample holds about 320,000 distinct CDR3 sequences, roughly 24% seen once. Broader study findings: Amid over 900,000 naive cells, spiked Jurkat TCR RNA from one cell was reportedly still detectable. Whereas naive cells kept under 1% of molecules in clones above 20 RNA copies, such clones held over 99% in effectors.

The CDR3 is 18 residues long. The germline CDR1 and CDR2 sequences are SEHNR and FQNEAQ (reference sequence). The receptor was isolated from a human donor in good health. Some libraries in this study had Jurkat cell RNA spiked in. Sequencing used naive CD8+ T cells from blood, with Jurkat cell RNA spiked in. As to subset: FACS-sorted CD8+CD4-CCR7+CD45RA+ naive T cells. The V and J genes are TRBV7-9 and TRBJ2-6, with D perhaps being TRBD1 or TRBD2 (5 bases each). CDR3 DNA: TGTGCCAGCAGCAACGCCGGGACCCCAAACACTGGGGCCAACGTCCAGACTTTC. Protein sequence: CASSNAGTPNTGANVQTF.